This T cell receptor (beta chain) was profiled in a study of T cell repertoires in cytomegalovirus infection. This CDR3 has 14 residues. Germline-derived CDR1 and CDR2 are DFQATT and SNEGSKA (reference sequence). J gave up 5 bases and V 6 bases, and 10 bases lay outside the gene matches. One entry per CDR3 protein results from TCRdb running MiXCR on the reads. This table has approximately 730,000 distinct CDR3 sequences, around 29% appearing once. This clonotype was counted a few times. Its specificity is unknown. Sequencing was performed on cultured CD8+ T cells from PBMCs, taken from culture after CMV antigen stimulation. The TCR comes from a human donor in good health (CMV status not recorded). Some clones in this sample may be carry-over from other donors' samples. The rearrangement joins TRBV20-1 to TRBJ2-5, with TRBD1 matching over 9 bases. CDR3 loop: CSARKGTGPETQYF. In nucleotides, the CDR3 is TGCAGTGCGAGAAAGGGGACAGGGCCTGAGACCCAGTACTTC.